Following are 21 T cell receptor beta chains from one sample sequenced in a study of blood T cells in healthy people across ages. A sample-barcoded 5' primer and a J-beta primer mix were used in a second PCR of about 7 to 11 cycles. Each CDR3 protein is one row after TCRdb ran MiXCR on the 5' RACE reads. Altogether about a million distinct CDR3 sequences are present, 51% being singletons, with the ten largest covering 20% to 25%. Sequenced material: blood. These receptor sequences come from a woman aged 55-69 years in good health.

This chain links TRBV20-1 with TRBJ1-4, with no clear D. The CDR3 consists of 13 residues. The germline V gene has CDR1 DFQATT and CDR2 SNEGSKA (reference sequence). V lost 3 bases to trimming and J lost 2 bases, with 7 bases between them. CDR3 residues: CSASRTTNEKLFF. In DNA form, the CDR3 reads TGCAGTGCTAGCAGGACCACTAATGAAAAACTGTTTTTT.

V and J are TRBV18 and TRBJ2-1, with TRBD1 matching over 8 bases. This CDR3 is 16 amino acids long. Germline-derived CDR1 and CDR2 are KGHSH and LQKENI. J was trimmed by 1 base and V by 3 bases; bases with no gene match: 5. The CDR3 region is CASSPMWTGSYNEQFF. DNA for the CDR3: TGTGCCAGCTCACCCATGTGGACAGGGTCCTACAATGAGCAGTTCTTC.

This clonotype was observed a handful of times. The chain couples TRBV4-3 to TRBJ2-4; possibly TRBD2 for D (6 bases). This CDR3 is 15 amino acids long. Germline V gives CDR1 LGHNA, CDR2 YSLEER. The V end was cut by 0 bases, the J end by 8 bases, with 14 bases between. The CDR3 region is CASSQEGGGGYIQYF. DNA of the CDR3: TGCGCCAGCAGCCAAGAGGGGGGAGGAGGGTACATTCAGTACTTC.

The rearrangement joins TRBV27 to TRBJ2-1; D is unresolved. This CDR3 is built from 17 residues. V gave up 0 bases and J gave up 2 bases, with 14 bases separating them. Germline lookup yields CDR1 MNHEY and CDR2 SMNVEV (reference sequence). The CDR3: CASSLSRLKSPYNEQFF. DNA for the CDR3: TGTGCCAGCAGTTTATCCCGACTTAAGAGCCCCTACAATGAGCAGTTCTTC.

J is TRBJ2-3 and V is TRBV5-1; D remains unclear. V was cut by 3 bases and J by 2 bases, with 13 bases left in between. The CDR3 is made up of 15 amino acids. Germline V gene data show CDR1 as SGHRS and CDR2 as YFSETQ. The CDR3 sequence: CASSSDLGHTDTQYF. CDR3 DNA: TGCGCCAGCAGCTCAGACCTGGGTCACACAGATACGCAGTATTTT. The whole variable domain, filled in from reference TRBV5-1 and TRBJ2-3, reads KAGVTQTPRYLIKTRGQQVTLSCSPISGHRSVSWYQQTPGQGLQFLFEYFSETQRNKGNFPGRFSGRQFSNSRSEMNVSTLELGDSALYLCASSSDLGHTDTQYFGPGTRLTVL.

The chain recombines TRBV20-1 with TRBJ2-3, with D uncertain. CDR1 and CDR2 from the germline V gene are DFQATT and SNEGSKA (reference sequence). The CDR3 sequence is 14 residues long. The V end lost 3 bases, the J end lost 4 bases, and 14 bases lay between the germline ends. In DNA, the CDR3 is TGCAGTGCTAGCCCGTACGTGGGTCCAGATACGCAGTATTTT. It specifies CSASPYVGPDTQYF.

This rearrangement joins TRBV10-3 to TRBJ2-3, with a weak D call TRBD2 (5 bases). This CDR3 has 14 amino acids. Germline assignment: CDR1 ENHRY and CDR2 SYGVKD. V lost 8 bases, J lost 6 bases, and 18 bases lay in between. This CDR3 is CAISWESHRDTQYF. CDR3 in DNA: TGTGCCATCTCTTGGGAGTCCCACCGTGATACGCAGTATTTT.

The chain couples TRBV3-1 to TRBJ2-7; 9 nucleotides align to TRBD2. The CDR3 runs 17 residues. The germline CDR1 and CDR2 sequences are LGHDT and YNNKEL (reference sequence). J lost 6 bases, V lost 4 bases, and 16 bases had no gene match. CDR3 DNA: TGTGCCAGCAGCCTCTCCATTCTTGCGGGAGGGCCGGGCGAGCAGTACTTC. Amino acid sequence: CASSLSILAGGPGEQYF.

This clonotype was observed a handful of times. The rearrangement uses TRBV4-3 and TRBJ2-7, with a tentative D call TRBD2 (5 bases). Germline values: CDR1 LGHNA, CDR2 YSLEER. Trimming left V 1 base short and J 0 bases short, with 10 bases between. This CDR3 is built from 15 residues. The CDR3 loop is CASSQARGFSYEQYF. The DNA of the CDR3 is TGCGCCAGCAGCCAAGCCCGGGGATTCTCCTACGAGCAGTACTTC.

The chain links TRBV7-2 to TRBJ2-5; TRBD2 aligns across 7 bases. The CDR3 is 11 residues long. Trimming cost V 5 bases and J 11 bases; bases outside gene matches: 5. CDR1 is SGHTA and CDR2 is FQGNSA in the germline V gene. CDR3 protein: CASSNLAEQYF. The CDR3, as DNA: TGTGCCAGCAGCAATCTAGCGGAGCAGTACTTC. Supplemented by reference TRBV7-2 and TRBJ2-5, the full variable domain reads GAGVSQSPSNKVTEKGKDVELRCDPISGHTALYWYRQSLGQGLEFLIYFQGNSAPDKSGLPSDRFSAERTGGSVSTLTIQRTQQEDSAVYLCASSNLAEQYFGPGTRLLVL.

The chain combines TRBV20-1 with TRBJ2-7; 11 bases match TRBD1. This CDR3 contains 13 residues. CDR1 and CDR2 from the germline V gene are DFQATT and SNEGSKA (reference sequence). The trim removed 5 bases at V and 2 bases at J, leaving 2 bases unmatched. The DNA of the CDR3 is TGCAGTGCTGGACAGGGGGCTCCCTACGAGCAGTACTTC. It yields the protein CSAGQGAPYEQYF.

This clonotype was detected ten times or more. This sequence joins TRBV7-2 and TRBJ2-1, with D hard to call. Germline CDR1 and CDR2: SGHTA and FQGNSA. Trimming cost V 4 bases and J 4 bases, with 5 bases left between them. This CDR3 has 12 residues. The CDR3 region is CASSSRYNEQFF. The DNA for the CDR3 is TGTGCCAGCAGCTCCCGGTACAATGAGCAGTTCTTC.

This clonotype was detected a few times. The chain couples TRBV29-1 to TRBJ2-3; D gene unclear. V was trimmed by 4 bases and J by 2 bases, leaving 10 bases between them. Germline values: CDR1 SQVTM, CDR2 ANQGSEA. CDR3 length: 13 amino acids. In DNA form, the CDR3 reads TGCAGCGTTGCCGAGATCGACACAGATACGCAGTATTTT. This encodes CSVAEIDTDTQYF.

Comment on this clonotype: With a much larger clone just one base away, this may be a read error. V usage is TRBV12-3 or TRBV12-4 and J usage is TRBJ2-3; possible D gene TRBD1, 5 bases. V shed 4 bases and J shed 1 base, with 21 bases lying between them. The CDR3 runs 18 residues. CDR3 in amino acids: CASSYAPRLRARTDTQYF. In DNA, the CDR3 is TGTGCCAGCAGTTATGCCCCACGACTCAGGGCCCGCACAGATACGCAGTATTTT.

This clonotype was seen a handful of times. The V and J genes are TRBV12-3 or TRBV12-4 and TRBJ2-3; D is unclear. CDR3 length equals 15 residues. The ends were cut back, 3 bases at V and 0 bases at J, with 10 bases in the middle. Here the CDR3 reads CASSFGSLSTDTQYF. The CDR3 DNA sequence: TGTGCCAGCAGTTTTGGTTCGCTAAGCACAGATACGCAGTATTTT.

The genes are TRBV9 and TRBJ2-5; D gene unclear. Germline values: CDR1 SGDLS, CDR2 YYNGEE. Trimming shortened V by 3 bases and J by 2 bases, and 14 bases separated the two germline ends. The CDR3 sequence is 15 residues long. CDR3 DNA sequence: TGTGCCAGCAGCGGCGGAACTAACAAACAAGAGACCCAGTACTTC. As protein: CASSGGTNKQETQYF.

The V and J genes are TRBV4-1 and TRBJ2-7; 9 bases line up with TRBD2. Germline V gene data show CDR1 as MGHRA and CDR2 as YSYEKL. CDR3 size: 16 residues. J lost 3 bases, V lost 1 base, and 7 bases had no gene match. CDR3 residues: CASSQGIAGVVYEQYF. DNA for the CDR3: TGCGCCAGCAGCCAAGGTATAGCGGGAGTAGTCTACGAGCAGTACTTC.

This clonotype has just one count. A single base separates this from a much larger clone, so it may be a read error. The gene calls are TRBV6-1 and TRBJ2-7, with no clear D. Gene TRBJ2-5 matches the end of the DNA better, so the J call may be wrong. This CDR3 contains 14 residues. The germline V gene has CDR1 MNHNS and CDR2 SASEGT. The CDR3 loop is CTSSELALEETQYF. CDR3 nucleotide sequence: TGTACCAGCAGTGAACTGGCACTTGAGGAGACCCAGTACTTC.

This clonotype turned up a few times. The chain couples TRBV4-1 to TRBJ2-4, with D possibly being TRBD2 (6 bases). The assigned J gene may be wrong: the sequence end matches TRBJ2-7 better. This CDR3 spans 15 amino acids. From germline, CDR1 is MGHRA and CDR2 YSYEKL. CDR3 nucleotides: TGCGCCAGCAGCCAAGGGAGGGGACTGCAATACGAGCAGTACTTC. The encoded protein is CASSQGRGLQYEQYF.

This chain links TRBV29-1 with TRBJ1-2, with 8 bases aligning to TRBD1. The CDR3 extends over 15 amino acids. Unmatched junction bases numbered 6, after V lost 0 bases and J lost 3 bases. CDR1 is SQVTM, CDR2 ANQGSEA, per germline. The CDR3 reads CSVEDSAGGHYGYTF. The CDR3 DNA is TGCAGCGTTGAAGATTCGGCAGGGGGCCACTATGGCTACACCTTC.

This clonotype was picked up a small number of times. The chain employs TRBV9 and TRBJ2-5; 7 bases match TRBD2. This CDR3 is built from 17 residues. The ends lost 0 bases at V and 2 bases at J; junction bases unmatched: 10. CDR1 SGDLS and CDR2 YYNGEE come from the germline V gene. As DNA, the CDR3 is TGTGCCAGCAGCGTAGGGGCCTTGGGACTATATCAAGAGACCCAGTACTTC. It translates to CASSVGALGLYQETQYF.